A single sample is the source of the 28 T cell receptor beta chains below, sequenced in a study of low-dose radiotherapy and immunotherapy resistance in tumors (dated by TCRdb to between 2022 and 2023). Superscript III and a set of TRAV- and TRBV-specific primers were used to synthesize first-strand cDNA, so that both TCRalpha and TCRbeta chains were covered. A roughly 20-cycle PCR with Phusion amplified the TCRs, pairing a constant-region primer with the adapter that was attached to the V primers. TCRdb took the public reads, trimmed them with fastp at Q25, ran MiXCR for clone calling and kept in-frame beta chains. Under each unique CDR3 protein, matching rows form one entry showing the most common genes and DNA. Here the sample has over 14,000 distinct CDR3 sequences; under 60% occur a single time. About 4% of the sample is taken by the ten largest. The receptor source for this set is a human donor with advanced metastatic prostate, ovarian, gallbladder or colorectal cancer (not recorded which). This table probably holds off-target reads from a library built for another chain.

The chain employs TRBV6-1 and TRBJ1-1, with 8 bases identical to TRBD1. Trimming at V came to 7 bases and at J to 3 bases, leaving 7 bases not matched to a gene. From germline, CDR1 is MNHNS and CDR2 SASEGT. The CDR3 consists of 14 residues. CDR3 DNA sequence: TGTGCCAGCACTCATGACAGGGGCGACACTGAAGCTTTCTTT. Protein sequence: CASTHDRGDTEAFF.

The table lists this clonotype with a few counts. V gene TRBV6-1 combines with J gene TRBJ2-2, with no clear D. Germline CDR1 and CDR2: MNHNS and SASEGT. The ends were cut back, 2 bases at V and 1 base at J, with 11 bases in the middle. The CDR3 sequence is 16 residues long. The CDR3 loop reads CASSEFHRLNTGELFF. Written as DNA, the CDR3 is TGTGCCAGCAGTGAATTTCACAGACTGAACACCGGGGAGCTGTTTTTT.

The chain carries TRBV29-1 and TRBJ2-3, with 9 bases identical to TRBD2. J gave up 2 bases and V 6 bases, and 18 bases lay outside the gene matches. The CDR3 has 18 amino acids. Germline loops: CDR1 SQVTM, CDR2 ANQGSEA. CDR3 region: CSVLPFQRGDPHTDTQYF. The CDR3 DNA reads TGCAGCGTCCTCCCTTTTCAGCGGGGGGACCCCCACACAGATACGCAGTATTTT.

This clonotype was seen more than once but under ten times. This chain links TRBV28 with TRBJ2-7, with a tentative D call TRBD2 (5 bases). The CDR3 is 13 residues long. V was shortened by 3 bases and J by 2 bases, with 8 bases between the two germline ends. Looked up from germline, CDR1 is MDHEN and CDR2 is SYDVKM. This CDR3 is CASSLRVTYEQYF. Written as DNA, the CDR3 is TGTGCCAGCAGTTTGAGGGTTACCTACGAGCAGTACTTC.

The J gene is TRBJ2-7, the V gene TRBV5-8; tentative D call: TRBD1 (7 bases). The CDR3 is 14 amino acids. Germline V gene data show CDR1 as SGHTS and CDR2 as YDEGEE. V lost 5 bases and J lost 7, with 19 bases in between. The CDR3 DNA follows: TGTGCCAGCAGTTATTCAGGGGGGACTTGGGAGCAGTACTTC. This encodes CASSYSGGTWEQYF.

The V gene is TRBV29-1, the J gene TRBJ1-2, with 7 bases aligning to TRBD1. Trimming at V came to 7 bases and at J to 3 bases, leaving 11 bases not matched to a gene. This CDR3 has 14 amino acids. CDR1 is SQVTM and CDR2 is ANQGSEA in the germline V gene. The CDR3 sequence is CSARGGGVDYGYTF. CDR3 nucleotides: TGCAGCGCCCGAGGAGGGGGCGTAGACTATGGCTACACCTTC.

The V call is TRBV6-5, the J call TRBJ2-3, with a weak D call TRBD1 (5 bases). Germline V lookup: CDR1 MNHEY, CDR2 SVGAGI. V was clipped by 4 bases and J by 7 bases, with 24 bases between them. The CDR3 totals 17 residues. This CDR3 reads CASSSDGARLTPHTQYF. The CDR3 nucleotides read TGTGCCAGCAGTTCGGATGGGGCGAGGCTCACCCCCCATACGCAGTATTTT.

CDR3 region: CSAPRPASTDTQYF. CDR3 coding DNA: TGCAGTGCCCCCCGCCCCGCAAGCACAGATACGCAGTATTTT. V usage is TRBV20-1 and J usage is TRBJ2-3; no firm D call. Trimming cost V 6 bases and J 0 bases, with 13 bases left between them. This CDR3 contains 14 residues. Germline CDR1 is DFQATT and CDR2 is SNEGSKA (reference sequence).

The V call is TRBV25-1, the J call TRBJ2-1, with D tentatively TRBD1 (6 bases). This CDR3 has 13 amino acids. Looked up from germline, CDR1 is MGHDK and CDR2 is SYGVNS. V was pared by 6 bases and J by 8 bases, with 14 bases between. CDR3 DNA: TGTGCCAGCAGGACAGGTACACTGGATGAGCAGTTCTTC. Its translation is CASRTGTLDEQFF.

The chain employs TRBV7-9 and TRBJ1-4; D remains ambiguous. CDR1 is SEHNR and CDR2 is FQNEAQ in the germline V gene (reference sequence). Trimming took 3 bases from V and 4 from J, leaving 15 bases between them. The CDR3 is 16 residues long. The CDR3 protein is CASSFRLAGGNEKLFF. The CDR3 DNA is TGTGCCAGCAGCTTCAGATTAGCGGGCGGTAATGAAAAACTGTTTTTT.

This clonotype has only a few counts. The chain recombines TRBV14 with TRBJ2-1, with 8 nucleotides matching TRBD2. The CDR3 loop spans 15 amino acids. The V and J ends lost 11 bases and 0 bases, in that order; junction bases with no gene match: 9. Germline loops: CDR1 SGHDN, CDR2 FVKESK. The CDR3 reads CASTAGGGSYNEQFF. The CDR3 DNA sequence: TGTGCCTCCACCGCCGGGGGGGGCTCCTACAATGAGCAGTTCTTC.

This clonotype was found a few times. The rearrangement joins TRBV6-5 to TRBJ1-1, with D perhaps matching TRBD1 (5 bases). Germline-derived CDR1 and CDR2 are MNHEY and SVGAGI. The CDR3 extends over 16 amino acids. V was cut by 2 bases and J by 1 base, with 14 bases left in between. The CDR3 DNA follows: TGTGCCAGCAGTTACGGCGGGGGGAAGGGGAACACTGAAGCTTTCTTT. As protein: CASSYGGGKGNTEAFF.

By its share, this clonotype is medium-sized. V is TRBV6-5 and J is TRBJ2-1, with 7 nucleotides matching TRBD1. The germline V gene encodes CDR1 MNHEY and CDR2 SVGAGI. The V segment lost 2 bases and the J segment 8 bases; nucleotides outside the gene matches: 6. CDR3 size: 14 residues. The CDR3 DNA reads TGTGCCAGCAGTTACCGGGGACAGTCCGATGAGCAGTTCTTC. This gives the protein CASSYRGQSDEQFF.

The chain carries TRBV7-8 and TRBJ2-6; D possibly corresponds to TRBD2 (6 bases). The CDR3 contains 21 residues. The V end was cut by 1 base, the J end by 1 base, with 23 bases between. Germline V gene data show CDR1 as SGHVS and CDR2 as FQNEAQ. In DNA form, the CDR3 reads TGTGCCAGCAGCTTAGACCGCCTACCGGGACTGACGATGTCTGGGGCCAACGTCCTGACTTTC. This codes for CASSLDRLPGLTMSGANVLTF.

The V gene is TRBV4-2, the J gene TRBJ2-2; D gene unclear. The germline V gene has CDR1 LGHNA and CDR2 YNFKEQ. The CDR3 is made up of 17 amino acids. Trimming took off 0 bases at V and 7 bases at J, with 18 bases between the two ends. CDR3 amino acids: CASSQEFVLGEVGELFF. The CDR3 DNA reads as TGTGCCAGCAGCCAAGAATTTGTACTTGGGGAAGTCGGGGAGCTGTTTTTT.

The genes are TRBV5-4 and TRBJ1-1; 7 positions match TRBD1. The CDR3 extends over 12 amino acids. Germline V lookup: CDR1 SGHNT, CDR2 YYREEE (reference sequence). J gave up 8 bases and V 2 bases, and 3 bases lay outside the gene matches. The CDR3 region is CASSFWTGEAFF. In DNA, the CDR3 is TGTGCCAGCAGCTTTTGGACAGGAGAAGCTTTCTTT.

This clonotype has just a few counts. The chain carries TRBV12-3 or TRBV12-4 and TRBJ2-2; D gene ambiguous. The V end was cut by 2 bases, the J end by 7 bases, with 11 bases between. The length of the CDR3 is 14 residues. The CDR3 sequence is CASSLNPRGGELFF. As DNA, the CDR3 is TGTGCCAGCAGTTTAAACCCCCGAGGCGGGGAGCTGTTTTTT.

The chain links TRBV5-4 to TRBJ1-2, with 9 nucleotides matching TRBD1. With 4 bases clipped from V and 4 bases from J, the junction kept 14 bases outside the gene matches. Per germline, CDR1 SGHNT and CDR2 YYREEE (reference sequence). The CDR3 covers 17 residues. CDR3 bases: TGTGCCAGCAGCCCCGGGGGTACAGGGGGCGATAGCTATGGCTACACCTTC. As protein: CASSPGGTGGDSYGYTF.

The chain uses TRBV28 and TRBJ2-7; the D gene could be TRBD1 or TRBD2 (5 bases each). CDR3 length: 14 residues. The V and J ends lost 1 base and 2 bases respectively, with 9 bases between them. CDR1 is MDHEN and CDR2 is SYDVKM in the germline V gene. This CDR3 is CASSLSPGPYEQYF. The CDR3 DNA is TGTGCCAGCAGTTTATCGCCGGGGCCCTACGAGCAGTACTTC.

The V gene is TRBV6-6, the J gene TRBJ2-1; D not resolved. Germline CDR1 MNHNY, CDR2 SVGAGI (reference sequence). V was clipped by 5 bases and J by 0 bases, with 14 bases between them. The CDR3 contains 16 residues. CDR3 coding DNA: TGTGCCAGCAGTCACTATACTACGAGCTCCTACAATGAGCAGTTCTTC. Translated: CASSHYTTSSYNEQFF.

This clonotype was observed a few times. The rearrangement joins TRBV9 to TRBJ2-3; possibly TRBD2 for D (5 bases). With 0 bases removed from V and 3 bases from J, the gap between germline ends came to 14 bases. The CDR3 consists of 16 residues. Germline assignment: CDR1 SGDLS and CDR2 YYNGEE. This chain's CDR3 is CASSVEAGHGTDTQYF. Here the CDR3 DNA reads TGTGCCAGCAGCGTAGAGGCGGGCCACGGGACAGATACGCAGTATTTT.

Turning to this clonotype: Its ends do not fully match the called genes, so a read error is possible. CDR3 nucleotides: TGTGCCGGCAGCGTTCCGGGACGGCCGAAGGGGTTCTTC. Its protein is CAGSVPGRPKGFF. V gene TRBV7-2 combines with J gene TRBJ2-1; the D call may be TRBD1 or TRBD2 (5 bases each). Looked up from germline, CDR1 is SGHTA and CDR2 is FQGNSA. The CDR3 consists of 13 residues.

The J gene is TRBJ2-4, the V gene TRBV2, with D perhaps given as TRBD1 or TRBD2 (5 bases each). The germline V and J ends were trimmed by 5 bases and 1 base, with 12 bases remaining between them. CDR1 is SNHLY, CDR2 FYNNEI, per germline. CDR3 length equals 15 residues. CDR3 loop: CASSLRGSAKNIQYF. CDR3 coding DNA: TGTGCCAGCAGTTTGAGGGGATCGGCCAAAAACATTCAGTACTTC.

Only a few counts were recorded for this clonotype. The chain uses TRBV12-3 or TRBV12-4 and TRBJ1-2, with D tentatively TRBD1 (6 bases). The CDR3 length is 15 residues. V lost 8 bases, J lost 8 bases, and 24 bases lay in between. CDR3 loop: CASSPMGGALRGYTF. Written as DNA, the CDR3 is TGTGCCAGCTCCCCCATGGGGGGGGCCTTGAGAGGCTACACCTTC.

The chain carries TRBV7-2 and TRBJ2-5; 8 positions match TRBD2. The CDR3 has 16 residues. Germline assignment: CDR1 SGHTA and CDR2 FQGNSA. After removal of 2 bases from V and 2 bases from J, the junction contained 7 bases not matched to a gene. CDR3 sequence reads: CASSLSSGGGQETQYF. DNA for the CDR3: TGTGCCAGCAGCTTAAGTTCTGGCGGGGGGCAAGAGACCCAGTACTTC.

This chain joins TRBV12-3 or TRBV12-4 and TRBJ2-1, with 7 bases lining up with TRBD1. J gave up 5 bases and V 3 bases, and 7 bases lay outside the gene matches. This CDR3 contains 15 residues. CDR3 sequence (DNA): TGTGCCAGCAGTTTTATCGGGACAGACGACAATGAGCAGTTCTTC. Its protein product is CASSFIGTDDNEQFF.

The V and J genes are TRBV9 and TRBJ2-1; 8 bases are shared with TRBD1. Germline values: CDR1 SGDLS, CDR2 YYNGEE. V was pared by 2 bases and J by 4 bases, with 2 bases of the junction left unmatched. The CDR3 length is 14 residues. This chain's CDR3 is CASSVGTGYNEQFF. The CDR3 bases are TGTGCCAGCAGCGTTGGGACAGGTTACAATGAGCAGTTCTTC.

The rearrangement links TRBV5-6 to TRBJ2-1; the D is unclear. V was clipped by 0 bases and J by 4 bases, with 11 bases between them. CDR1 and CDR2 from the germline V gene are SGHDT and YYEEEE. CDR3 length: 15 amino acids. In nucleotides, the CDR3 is TGTGCCAGCAGCTTGGTAAGAACCGGATACAATGAGCAGTTCTTC. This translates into CASSLVRTGYNEQFF. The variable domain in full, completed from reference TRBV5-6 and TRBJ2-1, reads DAGVTQSPTHLIKTRGQQVTLRCSPKSGHDTVSWYQQALGQGPQFIFQYYEEEERQRGNFPDRFSGHQFPNYSSELNVNALLLGDSALYLCASSLVRTGYNEQFFGPGTRLTVL.